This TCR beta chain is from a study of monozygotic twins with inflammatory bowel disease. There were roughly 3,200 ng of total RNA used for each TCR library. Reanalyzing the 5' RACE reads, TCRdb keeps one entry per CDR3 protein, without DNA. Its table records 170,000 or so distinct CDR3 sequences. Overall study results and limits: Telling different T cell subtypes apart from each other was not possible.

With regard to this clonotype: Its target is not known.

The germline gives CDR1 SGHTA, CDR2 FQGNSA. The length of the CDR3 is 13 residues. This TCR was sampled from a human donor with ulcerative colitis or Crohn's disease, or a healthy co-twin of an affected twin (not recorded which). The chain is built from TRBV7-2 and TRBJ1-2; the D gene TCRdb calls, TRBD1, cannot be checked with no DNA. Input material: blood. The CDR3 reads CASSLRAGYGYTF.